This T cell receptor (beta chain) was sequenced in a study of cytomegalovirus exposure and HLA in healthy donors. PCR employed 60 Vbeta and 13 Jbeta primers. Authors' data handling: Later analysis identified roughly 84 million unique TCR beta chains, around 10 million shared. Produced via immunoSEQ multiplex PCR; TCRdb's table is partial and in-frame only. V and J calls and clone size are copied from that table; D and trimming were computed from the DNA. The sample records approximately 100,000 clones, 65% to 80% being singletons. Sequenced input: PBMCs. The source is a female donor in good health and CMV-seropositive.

The CDR3 DNA reads as TGTGCCACCGGGACAGATACAAAGCCCCAGCATTTT. This encodes CATGTDTKPQHF. V and J are TRBV10-3 and TRBJ1-5; 7 nucleotides align to TRBD1. Germline values: CDR1 ENHRY, CDR2 SYGVKD. The V segment lost 10 bases and the J segment 8 bases; nucleotides outside the gene matches: 8. The CDR3 sequence is 12 residues long.